The subject of this entry is one T cell receptor (beta chain). In the source study's methods: Amplification from reference gene primers served as the basis for estimated nucleated cell counts. Assay used: immunoSEQ multiplex PCR; TCRdb lists only in-frame clones, some missing. V and J calls and clone size are those listed in that table; D and trimming were worked out from the DNA. The sample has about 180,000 clones; approximately 87% are singletons. This record belongs to a study of blood T cell repertoires in COVID-19. Turning to the study itself: The United States, Italy and Spain supplied acute and convalescent COVID-19 samples. Sources were T cells, B-cell-depleted T cells, or PBMCs; the material itself was cDNA or gDNA.

This CDR3 has 16 residues. This clonotype was sampled from a man aged 35 to 55 with active or convalescent COVID-19. This chain links TRBV21-1 with TRBJ1-2; the table's D call TRBD1 went unverified against the DNA. TRBV21-1 is designated a pseudogene. Material for sequencing was peripheral blood. The DNA for the CDR3 is TGTGCCAGCAGCACGACTACCGGGACAGGGGGCTATGGCTACACCTTC. Translating it yields CASSTTTGTGGYGYTF.